This T cell receptor beta chain was observed in a study of blood T cell repertoires in COVID-19. Across the study: The cDNA or gDNA used as material had been derived from T cells, B-cell-depleted T cells, or PBMCs.

Methods used by the authors: Amplification with reference gene primers provided the estimates of nucleated cell counts. Clones were sequenced by immunoSEQ multiplex PCR, and TCRdb holds only the in-frame ones, with some missing. The V and J calls and the clone size are those of that table, but D and trimming were determined from the DNA. Here the sample spans 150,000 to 180,000 clones, roughly 78% being singletons. Germline values: CDR1 SGHTS, CDR2 YDEGEE. The CDR3 has 16 amino acids. Between the trimmed V and J ends, which lost 4 bases and 3 bases, there was a span of 16 bases. This chain connects TRBV5-8 to TRBJ1-4, with D possibly being TRBD1 (6 bases). This sequence originates from a man older than 75 with acute or convalescent COVID-19. The sequencing sample was made of peripheral blood. CDR3 bases: TGTGCCAGCAGCGGGGGGGCTGGTGTTGCTAATGAAAAACTGTTTTTT. Its protein product is CASSGGAGVANEKLFF.